Shown below are 25 T cell receptor beta chains from a single sample sequenced in a study of technical replicates of blood from a few donors. The repertoire was sequenced with immunoSEQ multiplex PCR; TCRdb's copy has only in-frame clones and lacks some. The sample records about 91,000 clones, less than 95% being singletons. Sequenced sample: T cells isolated from PBMCs. These TCRs come from a human donor in good health.

The genes are TRBV4-1 and TRBJ2-7, with 12 bases matching TRBD1. The germline gives CDR1 MGHRA, CDR2 YSYEKL. This CDR3 has 15 residues. With 3 bases clipped from V and 0 bases from J, the junction kept 0 bases outside the gene matches. The DNA of the CDR3 is TGCGCCAGCAGCCAGGGACAGGGGGCCTCCTACGAGCAGTACTTC. The encoded protein is CASSQGQGASYEQYF.

V is TRBV10-3 and J is TRBJ2-1, with 10 nucleotides matching TRBD2. The germline V gene encodes CDR1 ENHRY and CDR2 SYGVKD. The CDR3 consists of 13 residues. The trim removed 11 bases at V and 4 bases at J, leaving 5 bases unmatched. As DNA, the CDR3 is TGTGCCTCTACTAGCGGGATTTACAATGAGCAGTTCTTC. Translated: CASTSGIYNEQFF.

This clone has a single count. The V call is TRBV9, the J call TRBJ2-1; 10 bases are a match to TRBD1. Germline V gene sequence: CDR1 SGDLS, CDR2 YYNGEE. Trimming at V came to 6 bases and at J to 7 bases, leaving 7 bases not matched to a gene. CDR3 length: 14 amino acids. The CDR3 DNA sequence: TGTGCCAGCAAGCGGGGACAGGGGATGAATGAGCAGTTCTTC. Its translation is CASKRGQGMNEQFF.

The rearrangement links TRBV7-9 to TRBJ2-3, with TRBD1 matching over 9 bases. J lost 2 bases, V lost 8 bases, and 5 bases had no gene match. Per germline, CDR1 SEHNR and CDR2 FQNEAQ (reference sequence). CDR3 length equals 14 residues. The CDR3 region has the DNA TGTGCCAGCCTCACAGGGGGCCCCACAGATACGCAGTATTTT. Its translation is CASLTGGPTDTQYF.

The chain uses TRBV4-1 and TRBJ1-4; 7 bases are a match to TRBD1. Germline trimming cut 1 base from V and 4 bases from J; bases unmatched to any gene: 6. The CDR3 totals 16 residues. Looked up from germline, CDR1 is MGHRA and CDR2 is YSYEKL. CDR3 residues: CASSQALGDSNEKLFF. In DNA, the CDR3 is TGCGCCAGCAGCCAAGCCCTCGGGGACAGTAATGAAAAACTGTTTTTT.

V usage is TRBV4-1 and J usage is TRBJ2-5; 13 bases fit TRBD2. Looked up from germline, CDR1 is MGHRA and CDR2 is YSYEKL. The V segment lost 2 bases and the J segment 1 base; nucleotides outside the gene matches: 16. The CDR3 sequence is 21 residues long. Here the CDR3 DNA reads TGCGCCAGCAGCCAACCAAAGTCGGGGACTAGCGGGATGAAGGCCCAAGAGACCCAGTACTTC. Its translation: CASSQPKSGTSGMKAQETQYF.

The rearrangement joins TRBV18 to TRBJ2-7; 9 bases map to TRBD1. V lost 3 bases to trimming and J lost 1 base; unmatched junction nucleotides: 4. Germline CDR1 and CDR2: KGHSH and LQKENI. The CDR3 contains 15 residues. The CDR3 nucleotides are TGTGCCAGCTCACCTCCCGGGACAGGGTCCTACGAGCAGTACTTC. This codes for CASSPPGTGSYEQYF.

This clone occurred once. The V gene is TRBV7-6, the J gene TRBJ2-6; perhaps TRBD2 as D (6 bases). Between the trimmed V and J ends, which lost 0 bases and 3 bases, there was a span of 15 bases. The V gene's germline CDR1 is SGHVS and CDR2 FNYEAQ. CDR3 length equals 18 residues. As DNA, the CDR3 is TGTGCCAGCAGCTTAGCAAGGACCCGGGGGAGTGGGGCCAACGTCCTGACTTTC. Its protein product is CASSLARTRGSGANVLTF.

The J gene is TRBJ1-2, the V gene TRBV7-9; D is undetermined. The CDR3 is 11 residues long. The V end lost 4 bases, the J end lost 3 bases, and 3 bases lay between the germline ends. Looked up from germline, CDR1 is SEHNR and CDR2 is FQNEAQ (reference sequence). For the CDR3, the DNA is TGTGCCAGCAGCTCCTACTATGGCTACACCTTC. Translation gives CASSSYYGYTF.

V and J are TRBV11-2 and TRBJ2-1; possible D gene TRBD1, 6 bases. Germline CDR1 reads SGHAT; CDR2 reads FQNNGV. This CDR3 contains 14 residues. V gave up 3 bases and J gave up 9 bases, with 15 bases separating them. CDR3 region: CASSFETGPGEQFF. In DNA, the CDR3 is TGTGCCAGCAGCTTCGAGACAGGTCCCGGTGAGCAGTTCTTC.

This chain connects TRBV2 to TRBJ2-5; D unresolved. CDR3 length: 14 residues. The germline gives CDR1 SNHLY, CDR2 FYNNEI. The V gene lost 4 bases and the J gene lost 1 base, with 10 bases spanning the gap. This CDR3 reads CASSARLSQETQYF. The DNA of the CDR3 is TGTGCCAGCAGTGCGAGACTGAGCCAAGAGACCCAGTACTTC.

The V gene is TRBV11-2, the J gene TRBJ2-2; 10 nucleotides line up with TRBD1. CDR3 length: 15 amino acids. With V trimmed by 6 bases and J by 5 bases, 6 bases remained unmatched. Germline V gives CDR1 SGHAT, CDR2 FQNNGV. The DNA for the CDR3 is TGTGCCAGCAGACTGGACAGGGGGGGAACCGGGGAGCTGTTTTTT. Amino acid sequence: CASRLDRGGTGELFF.

V and J are TRBV15 and TRBJ1-3; D might be TRBD1 (5 bases). This CDR3 has 13 amino acids. The germline V gene encodes CDR1 LNHNV and CDR2 YYDKDF (reference sequence). Trimming left V 4 bases short and J 2 bases short, with 6 bases between. The CDR3 sequence: CATSTGPGNTIYF. The CDR3 nucleotides are TGTGCCACCAGCACAGGGCCTGGAAACACCATATATTTT. The variable domain in full, with the rest retrieved from reference TRBV15 and TRBJ1-3, is DAMVIQNPRYQVTQFGKPVTLSCSQTLNHNVMYWYQQKSSQAPKLLFHYYDKDFNNEADTPDNFQSRRPNTSFCFLDIRSPGLGDTAMYLCATSTGPGNTIYFGEGSWLTVV.

In its sample, this clone was seen a few times. V is TRBV4-2 and J is TRBJ2-1, with 7 bases identical to TRBD2. CDR3 length: 15 amino acids. Germline trimming cut 0 bases from V and 12 bases from J; bases unmatched to any gene: 11. Germline-derived CDR1 and CDR2 are LGHNA and YNFKEQ. The CDR3 region is CASSQDKAQLARQFF. In DNA form, the CDR3 reads TGTGCCAGCAGCCAAGATAAGGCCCAACTAGCGCGGCAGTTCTTC.

V gene TRBV11-2 combines with J gene TRBJ1-3, with D possibly matching TRBD1 (6 bases). Trimming removed 5 bases from V and 3 bases from J, with 14 bases in between. Looked up from germline, CDR1 is SGHAT and CDR2 is FQNNGV. The CDR3 has 15 amino acids. In DNA, the CDR3 is TGTGCCAGCAGCCGCCAGGGGATTTATGGAAACACCATATATTTT. Amino acid sequence: CASSRQGIYGNTIYF.

The chain is built from TRBV6-1 and TRBJ2-1; 10 positions match TRBD2. This CDR3 comprises 16 residues. From germline, CDR1 is MNHNS and CDR2 SASEGT. V gave up 1 base and J gave up 4 bases; unmatched junction bases: 4. The CDR3: CASSEVAGGGYNEQFF. The DNA of the CDR3 is TGTGCCAGCAGTGAAGTAGCGGGGGGTGGGTACAATGAGCAGTTCTTC.

The chain has TRBV4-1 and TRBJ1-1; perhaps TRBD1 as D (6 bases). The V gene's germline CDR1 is MGHRA and CDR2 YSYEKL. Trimming pared 4 bases from V and 8 bases from J, leaving 20 bases between. There are 15 residues in the CDR3. The CDR3 DNA reads as TGCGCCAGCAGCCTCACTGCCTCGGGGGGCCGCGAAGCTTTCTTT. Amino acid sequence: CASSLTASGGREAFF.

This clone was detected only a few times. The chain carries TRBV7-9 and TRBJ1-1, with D hard to call. The CDR3 runs to 11 residues. V shed 7 bases and J shed 7 bases, with 10 bases lying between them. CDR1 and CDR2 from the germline V gene are SEHNR and FQNEAQ (reference sequence). The CDR3 protein is CASTTGIEAFF. CDR3 coding DNA: TGTGCCAGCACGACGGGAATTGAAGCTTTCTTT.

This clone was observed once. A read error is likely, as this CDR3 ends without the conserved phenylalanine or tryptophan. V is TRBV7-8 and J is TRBJ1-2; TRBD1 agrees at 7 bases. Germline-derived CDR1 and CDR2 are SGHVS and FQNEAQ. Trimming removed 1 base from V and 1 base from J; junction bases left unmatched: 6. The CDR3 length is 16 residues. CDR3 DNA: TGTGCCAGCAGCTTAGGGGGACAGTCTCTTAACTATGGCTACACCCTC. This encodes CASSLGGQSLNYGYTL.

CDR3 nucleotide sequence: TGTGCCAGCAGCCGAGTCCACTTCTTTCAAGAGACCCAGTACTTC. Translation gives CASSRVHFFQETQYF. The J gene is TRBJ2-5, the V gene TRBV14, with D unresolved. Germline assignment: CDR1 SGHDN and CDR2 FVKESK. Between the trimmed V and J ends, which lost 4 bases and 2 bases, there was a span of 14 bases. The CDR3 covers 15 residues.

This chain connects TRBV6-1 to TRBJ1-1; no reliable D call. Germline CDR1 and CDR2: MNHNS and SASEGT. The CDR3 extends over 14 amino acids. The V gene lost 0 bases and the J gene lost 7 bases, with 12 bases spanning the gap. CDR3 protein: CASSEAGSVFEAFF. CDR3 in DNA: TGTGCCAGCAGTGAAGCCGGCAGCGTGTTTGAAGCTTTCTTT.

The V call is TRBV28, the J call TRBJ1-4; D may be TRBD1 (6 bases). Looked up from germline, CDR1 is MDHEN and CDR2 is SYDVKM. This CDR3 spans 14 amino acids. Deletions cut 6 bases from V and 7 bases from J, with 15 bases between. The CDR3: CASRGGSAFEKLFF. The DNA of the CDR3 is TGTGCCAGCAGAGGGGGTTCGGCCTTTGAAAAACTGTTTTTT.

The DNA of the CDR3 is TGTGCCAGCAGCTTATCGGTGAGCACTGAAGCTTTCTTT. Translated, it gives CASSLSVSTEAFF. V usage is TRBV7-9 and J usage is TRBJ1-1, with D unresolved. CDR1 and CDR2 from the germline V gene are SEHNR and FQNEAQ (reference sequence). CDR3 length: 13 residues. Trimming removed 2 bases from V and 4 bases from J, with 8 bases in between.

This chain connects TRBV5-4 to TRBJ2-7, with 10 bases matching TRBD1. The J segment lost 5 bases and the V segment lost 5 bases, leaving 7 bases of the junction unmatched. The germline V gene has CDR1 SGHNT and CDR2 YYREEE (reference sequence). There are 14 residues in the CDR3. The CDR3 DNA follows: TGTGCCAGCAGTTCGGACAGGGGGGCCAACGAGCAGTACTTC. The encoded protein is CASSSDRGANEQYF.

This sequence joins TRBV18 and TRBJ2-1; D not resolved. CDR1 KGHSH and CDR2 LQKENI come from the germline V gene. This CDR3 has 13 residues. V lost 0 bases and J lost 8, with 8 bases in between. Written as DNA, the CDR3 is TGTGCCAGCTCACCACCAAGCGCCGATGAGCAGTTCTTC. Translated, it gives CASSPPSADEQFF.